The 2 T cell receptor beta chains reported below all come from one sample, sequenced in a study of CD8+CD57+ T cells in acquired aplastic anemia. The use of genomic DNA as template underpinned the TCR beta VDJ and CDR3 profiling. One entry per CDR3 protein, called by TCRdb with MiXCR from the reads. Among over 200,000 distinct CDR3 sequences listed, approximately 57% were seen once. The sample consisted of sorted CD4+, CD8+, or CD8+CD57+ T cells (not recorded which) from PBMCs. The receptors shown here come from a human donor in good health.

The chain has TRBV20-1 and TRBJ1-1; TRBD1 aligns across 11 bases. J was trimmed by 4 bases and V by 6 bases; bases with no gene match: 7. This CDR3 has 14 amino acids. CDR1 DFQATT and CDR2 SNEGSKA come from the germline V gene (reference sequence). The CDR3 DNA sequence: TGCAGTGCCACGGACAGGGGGCTCTCCACTGAAGCTTTCTTT. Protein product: CSATDRGLSTEAFF.

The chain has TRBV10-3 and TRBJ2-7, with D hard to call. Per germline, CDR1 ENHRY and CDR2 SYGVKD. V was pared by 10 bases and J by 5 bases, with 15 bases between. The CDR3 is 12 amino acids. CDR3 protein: CATSESEHEQYF. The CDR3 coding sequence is TGTGCCACTAGTGAGTCCGAGCACGAGCAGTACTTC.